Shown below are 20 T cell receptor beta chains from a single sample sequenced in a study of regulatory T cells in long-lasting Graves disease. Arm-PCR of CDR3 regions and iRepertoire HTBI primers were the basis on which TCR beta libraries were built. Each CDR3 protein is one row after TCRdb ran MiXCR on the multiplex PCR reads. The sample records 350,000 to 500,000 distinct CDR3 sequences, around 15% being singletons. The time point was: newly diagnosed GD, antithyroid drugs for less than 3 months. PBMC-extracted RNA yielded the TCR library. The sample was also reused in another study, on T cells in Graves' hyperthyroidism and ophthalmopathy.

The source material was peripheral blood mononuclear cells (PBMCs), sampled at new diagnosis, from a patient treated with antithyroid drugs. All receptors derive from a woman aged 45-59 years with Graves disease.

At least ten counts were recorded for this clonotype. V is TRBV28 and J is TRBJ1-2; tentatively, D is TRBD1 (5 bases). The V gene's germline CDR1 is MDHEN and CDR2 SYDVKM. V shed 3 bases and J shed 2 bases, with 7 bases lying between them. The CDR3 has 13 residues. For the CDR3, the DNA is TGTGCCAGCAGTTTCGGGGGGAACTATGGCTACACCTTC. Amino acids: CASSFGGNYGYTF.

This clonotype came up a few times. The chain links TRBV7-3 to TRBJ2-3; D uncertain. CDR1 is SGHTA, CDR2 FQGTGA, per germline. This CDR3 spans 13 amino acids. V lost 4 bases and J 2 bases, leaving 7 bases between the germline ends. CDR3 in amino acids: CASSSPVTDTQYF. CDR3 coding DNA: TGTGCCAGCAGCTCCCCAGTCACAGATACGCAGTATTTT.

The V and J genes are TRBV6-1 and TRBJ2-3; a possible D gene is TRBD1 (6 bases). V was trimmed by 4 bases and J by 4 bases, leaving 6 bases between them. Germline CDR1 reads MNHNS; CDR2 reads SASEGT. This CDR3 comprises 12 residues. DNA of the CDR3: TGTGCCAGCAGTGGACAGGCAGATACGCAGTATTTT. Its translation: CASSGQADTQYF.

In this sample, this clonotype turned up many times. V and J are TRBV6-1 and TRBJ2-2; D possibly uses TRBD1 or TRBD2 (5 bases each). Trimming shortened V by 5 bases and J by 4 bases, and 17 bases separated the two germline ends. Germline CDR1 MNHNS, CDR2 SASEGT. There are 16 residues in the CDR3. In DNA, the CDR3 is TGTGCCAGCAGTCCCGGGGTCGGGGACGGCACCGGGGAGCTGTTTTTT. It encodes CASSPGVGDGTGELFF.

This clonotype was counted ten times or more. This sequence joins TRBV27 and TRBJ1-4, with a possible D match to TRBD1 (5 bases). The CDR3 consists of 14 residues. Per the germline V gene, CDR1 is MNHEY and CDR2 is SMNVEV (reference sequence). V lost 5 bases to trimming and J lost 7 bases, with 14 bases between them. The CDR3 here is CASSHNTGGEKLFF. The DNA for the CDR3 is TGTGCCAGCAGTCACAATACAGGTGGTGAAAAACTGTTTTTT.

This clonotype was seen a handful of times. The chain carries TRBV6-1 and TRBJ2-7, with 12 nucleotides matching TRBD1. After removal of 6 bases from V and 7 bases from J, the junction contained 13 bases not matched to a gene. Germline values: CDR1 MNHNS, CDR2 SASEGT. The CDR3 is 16 residues long. The CDR3 protein is CASRRSPGQGAREQYF. CDR3 nucleotide sequence: TGTGCCAGCAGGAGGAGCCCGGGACAGGGGGCGCGGGAGCAGTACTTC.

This clonotype was counted ten times or more. The V gene is TRBV11-2, the J gene TRBJ1-5, with D possibly matching TRBD1 (5 bases). The CDR3 loop spans 15 amino acids. Germline assignment: CDR1 SGHAT and CDR2 FQNNGV. Trimming removed 1 base from V and 8 bases from J, with 15 bases in between. CDR3 DNA: TGTGCCAGCAGCTTAGGGACAACTCAAGCGGAGCCCCAGCATTTT. This translates into CASSLGTTQAEPQHF.

This clonotype has more than one count but fewer than ten. This rearrangement joins TRBV14 to TRBJ2-5; D gene unclear. The CDR3 loop spans 17 amino acids. Trimming pared 1 base from V and 2 bases from J, leaving 17 bases between. The germline V gene has CDR1 SGHDN and CDR2 FVKESK. CDR3 DNA: TGTGCCAGCAGCCAAGTTAGGTCCAGGACGGAGCAAGAGACCCAGTACTTC. Residues: CASSQVRSRTEQETQYF.

This clonotype has a handful of counts. This chain connects TRBV2 to TRBJ2-7; TRBD2 aligns across 11 bases. In germline, CDR1 is SNHLY, CDR2 FYNNEI. The CDR3 length is 15 residues. Germline trimming cut 3 bases from V and 3 bases from J; bases unmatched to any gene: 4. The CDR3 spells CASSELGTSGYEQYF. The CDR3 nucleotides are TGTGCCAGCAGTGAGCTGGGGACTAGCGGCTACGAGCAGTACTTC.

This clonotype was seen ten or more times. The chain has TRBV28 and TRBJ2-7; unclear D gene. Germline CDR1 reads MDHEN; CDR2 reads SYDVKM. CDR3 length: 13 amino acids. V dropped 5 bases and J dropped 1 base, with 9 bases sitting between them. The CDR3 bases are TGTGCCAGCAGTCCCCTAGGATCCTACGAGCAGTACTTC. Encoded protein: CASSPLGSYEQYF.

The table lists this clonotype with a few counts. The J gene is TRBJ1-1, the V gene TRBV28, with 9 bases fitting TRBD1. Unmatched junction bases numbered 14, after V lost 6 bases and J lost 3 bases. There are 17 residues in the CDR3. Germline V gives CDR1 MDHEN, CDR2 SYDVKM. CDR3 DNA sequence: TGTGCCAGCAGACCGCCTCGCACAGGGGGCGAAGACACTGAAGCTTTCTTT. It translates to CASRPPRTGGEDTEAFF.

This clonotype has ten or more counts. The chain recombines TRBV28 with TRBJ2-5; 7 positions agree with TRBD1. After removal of 10 bases from V and 5 bases from J, the junction contained 7 bases not matched to a gene. This CDR3 has 12 residues. Germline values: CDR1 MDHEN, CDR2 SYDVKM. The CDR3 sequence is CATLQGTETQYF. CDR3 coding DNA: TGTGCCACTTTACAGGGGACGGAGACCCAGTACTTC.

This clonotype was detected many times. The chain has TRBV5-1 and TRBJ2-7; D unclear. The CDR3 length is 14 residues. Trimming removed 0 bases from V and 1 base from J, with 8 bases in between. Germline-derived CDR1 and CDR2 are SGHRS and YFSETQ. CDR3 DNA: TGCGCCAGCAGCTTGGCAGAGACTTCCTACGAGCAGTACTTC. It translates to CASSLAETSYEQYF.

This clonotype was observed many times. The chain combines TRBV10-2 with TRBJ2-3, with D possibly matching TRBD2 (6 bases). Trimming cost V 7 bases and J 1 base, with 12 bases left between them. The CDR3 totals 14 residues. The germline V gene encodes CDR1 WSHSY and CDR2 SAAADI. This CDR3 is CASTPGVGTDTQYF. The DNA of the CDR3 is TGCGCCAGCACCCCGGGAGTGGGCACAGATACGCAGTATTTT.

Many counts were recorded for this clonotype. This chain links TRBV25-1 with TRBJ1-1; D may be TRBD1 (5 bases). V lost 5 bases and J lost 10, with 11 bases in between. The CDR3 runs 11 residues. Germline-derived CDR1 and CDR2 are MGHDK and SYGVNS. The CDR3 nucleotides are TGTGCCAGCAGTCGGCAGGGAGTAGCTTTCTTT. As protein: CASSRQGVAFF.

This clonotype was seen a few times. One end of the junction fails to match germline, which may point to a read error. The chain carries TRBV6-2 or TRBV6-3 and TRBJ2-3; the D gene is possibly TRBD1 (6 bases). CDR1 and CDR2 (germline): MNHEY, SVGEGT. The CDR3 has 13 residues. The CDR3 coding sequence is TGTGCCAGCAGTGAGGCAGGGGAAGATACACAGTATTTT. It specifies CASSEAGEDTQYF.

This chain links TRBV6-1 with TRBJ1-1; 7 bases map to TRBD1. The V gene's germline CDR1 is MNHNS and CDR2 SASEGT. Trimming at V came to 6 bases and at J to 0 bases, leaving 10 bases not matched to a gene. The CDR3 is 16 residues long. The CDR3 spells CASSPGTVLMNTEAFF. CDR3 bases: TGTGCCAGCAGCCCCGGGACAGTGTTAATGAACACTGAAGCTTTCTTT.

Comments on this clonotype: This may be a read error, as it is one base from a much larger clone. The V and J genes are TRBV28 and TRBJ2-5, with 10 bases aligning to TRBD1. CDR1 is MDHEN and CDR2 is SYDVKM in the germline V gene. This CDR3 region has 14 residues. Trimming removed 6 bases from V and 5 bases from J; junction bases left unmatched: 6. The CDR3 DNA follows: TGTGCCAGCAGCACGACAGGGGGCAGCGAGACCCAGTACTTC. Amino acids: CASSTTGGSETQYF. Looking up the rest from reference TRBV28 and TRBJ2-5 gives the full variable domain: DVKVTQSSRYLVKRTGEKVFLECVQDMDHENMFWYRQDPGLGLRLIYFSYDVKMKEKGDIPEGYSVSREKKERFSLILESASTNQTSMYLCASSTTGGSETQYFGPGTRLLVL.

This clonotype appeared a few times. The conserved phenylalanine or tryptophan is not found at the CDR3 terminus, so this likely reflects a read error. The V call is TRBV28, the J call TRBJ2-7, with a possible D match to TRBD1 (6 bases). The CDR3 is 17 residues long. Trimming removed 6 bases at V and 2 bases at J, with 23 bases between. Germline CDR1 MDHEN, CDR2 SYDVKM. The CDR3 DNA reads TGTGCCAGCAGCCTAGGAACGACAGGCCTTATCCCCTACGAGCAGTACTTA. Protein sequence: CASSLGTTGLIPYEQYL.

The chain carries TRBV4-1 and TRBJ2-2, with D tentatively TRBD1 (6 bases). Per germline, CDR1 MGHRA and CDR2 YSYEKL. This CDR3 spans 18 amino acids. V was cut by 6 bases and J by 3 bases, with 23 bases left in between. The CDR3 loop is CASSGVNKGERYTGELFF. The CDR3 nucleotides are TGCGCCAGCAGTGGGGTAAATAAGGGGGAGAGGTACACCGGGGAGCTGTTTTTT.